Each of the 26 T cell receptor beta chains below was sequenced from the same sample in a study of blood T cell repertoires in COVID-19 (dated by TCRdb to the early 2020s). Preparation of the library involved the immunoSEQ multiplex PCR assay. Entries here come from immuneACCESS through TCRdb and include only in-frame sequences with V and J called. Some clones fail to appear in such tables; in the studies checked, an unresolved V gene covers under half of the shortfall, and the cause of the remainder is unknown. Here the sample has roughly 59,000 clones; around four fifths occur a single time. Clones ranked in the top ten supply around 12% of the sample. Sample: peripheral blood. The receptor set was obtained from an elderly man with acute or convalescent COVID-19.

The V call is TRBV30, the J call TRBJ2-5; 14 nucleotides match TRBD2. The CDR3 covers 19 residues. Trimming took 3 bases from V and 7 from J; bases not matched to a gene: 19. Germline CDR1 is GTSNPN and CDR2 is SVGIG (reference sequence). In DNA, the CDR3 is TGTGCCTGGAGCGTTTTAGGGGGACTAGCGGGAGTTGGTGCGGGGACCCAGTACTTC. Translated: CAWSVLGGLAGVGAGTQYF.

The chain recombines TRBV7-2 with TRBJ2-1, with TRBD1 matching over 10 bases. The V and J ends lost 2 bases and 9 bases, in that order; junction bases with no gene match: 4. Germline-derived CDR1 and CDR2 are SGHTA and FQGNSA. CDR3 length: 14 amino acids. CDR3 DNA sequence: TGTGCCAGCAGCTTAAGGGGGACAGGGGTTGAGCAGTTCTTC. Its protein product is CASSLRGTGVEQFF.

This chain joins TRBV2 and TRBJ1-6; TRBD1 is a possible D gene (6 bases). V lost 4 bases to trimming and J lost 9 bases, with 13 bases between them. The CDR3 has 14 amino acids. Germline V lookup: CDR1 SNHLY, CDR2 FYNNEI. CDR3 amino acids: CASSVEGDGSPLHF. The DNA for the CDR3 is TGTGCCAGCAGTGTTGAGGGGGATGGTTCACCCCTCCACTTT.

The rearrangement links TRBV2 to TRBJ1-5; D remains unclear. Germline CDR1 and CDR2: SNHLY and FYNNEI. The length of the CDR3 is 13 residues. The germline V and J ends were trimmed by 6 bases and 7 bases, with 13 bases remaining between them. CDR3 protein: CASSPPDRQPQHF. In nucleotides, the CDR3 is TGTGCCAGCAGCCCACCTGATAGACAGCCCCAGCATTTT.

The V call is TRBV6-1, the J call TRBJ1-1, with D unclear. The V end was cut by 2 bases, the J end by 10 bases, with 11 bases between. The V gene's germline CDR1 is MNHNS and CDR2 SASEGT. CDR3 length equals 12 residues. The CDR3 DNA reads as TGTGCCAGCAGTGAAACGGGGTTTGGAGCTTTCTTT. Translation gives CASSETGFGAFF.

The chain has TRBV2 and TRBJ1-1; D remains ambiguous. CDR1 is SNHLY, CDR2 FYNNEI, per germline. The CDR3 runs to 11 residues. V shed 4 bases and J shed 4 bases, with 4 bases lying between them. Here the CDR3 DNA reads TGTGCCAGCAGTGTCCTCACTGAAGCTTTCTTT. Translated: CASSVLTEAFF.

This clone was detected only a few times. V gene TRBV5-1 combines with J gene TRBJ1-1; D perhaps matches TRBD1 (6 bases). The CDR3 loop spans 13 amino acids. Germline V gene lookup returns CDR1 SGHRS and CDR2 YFSETQ. Trimming removed 0 bases from V and 8 bases from J, with 11 bases in between. CDR3 loop: CASSLVGTLEAFF. For the CDR3, the DNA is TGCGCCAGCAGCTTGGTTGGGACATTAGAAGCTTTCTTT.

This clone has only a few counts. The chain uses TRBV5-1 and TRBJ2-3; possibly TRBD1 for D (6 bases). Per germline, CDR1 SGHRS and CDR2 YFSETQ. V lost 4 bases and J 1 base, leaving 13 bases between the germline ends. This CDR3 has 15 residues. For the CDR3, the DNA is TGCGCCAGCAGCGTCGCCGGGACACGCACAGATACGCAGTATTTT. Residues: CASSVAGTRTDTQYF. The entire variable domain, with the rest obtained from reference TRBV5-1 and TRBJ2-3, is as follows: KAGVTQTPRYLIKTRGQQVTLSCSPISGHRSVSWYQQTPGQGLQFLFEYFSETQRNKGNFPGRFSGRQFSNSRSEMNVSTLELGDSALYLCASSVAGTRTDTQYFGPGTRLTVL.

The chain uses TRBV11-3 and TRBJ2-7; 11 nucleotides agree with TRBD2. Germline assignment: CDR1 SGHNT and CDR2 YENEEA. The CDR3 contains 15 residues. V shed 4 bases, J shed 2 bases, and the junction held 4 bases outside the gene matches. CDR3 loop: CASSSGLAGPYEQYF. The DNA of the CDR3 is TGTGCCAGCAGCTCCGGACTAGCGGGCCCCTACGAGCAGTACTTC. The full variable domain, completed using reference TRBV11-3 and TRBJ2-7, is EAGVVQSPRYKIIEKKQPVAFWCNPISGHNTLYWYLQNLGQGPELLIRYENEEAVDDSQLPKDRFSAERLKGVDSTLKIQPAELGDSAVYLCASSSGLAGPYEQYFGPGTRLTVT.

This rearrangement joins TRBV3-1 (or the pseudogene TRBV3-2) to TRBJ1-2, with D maybe TRBD1 (5 bases). The germline V and J ends were trimmed by 1 base and 7 bases, with 13 bases remaining between them. This CDR3 comprises 14 residues. CDR1 is LGHDT, CDR2 YNNKEL, per germline (reference sequence). In DNA, the CDR3 is TGTGCCAGCAGCCAAGTGGTGGGGCGAGGTGGCTACACCTTC. Protein sequence: CASSQVVGRGGYTF.

In its sample, this clone was seen once. V gene TRBV5-6 combines with J gene TRBJ2-7; weak D call: TRBD2 (5 bases). Germline V gene data show CDR1 as SGHDT and CDR2 as YYEEEE. Trimming took 2 bases from V and 5 from J, leaving 11 bases between them. This CDR3 is built from 13 residues. CDR3 protein: CASSFPGKNEQYF. The CDR3 coding sequence is TGTGCCAGCAGCTTCCCGGGGAAAAACGAGCAGTACTTC.

This rearrangement joins TRBV19 to TRBJ2-1; D remains unclear. Deletions cut 1 base from V and 5 bases from J, with 15 bases between. The CDR3 consists of 16 residues. Germline values: CDR1 LNHDA, CDR2 SQIVND (reference sequence). CDR3 loop: CASSIARQATNNEQFF. The CDR3 DNA follows: TGTGCCAGTAGTATAGCTCGGCAGGCCACCAACAATGAGCAGTTCTTC.

The chain recombines TRBV7-2 with TRBJ1-2; the match to TRBD1 covers 7 bases. J lost 0 bases, V lost 3 bases, and 4 bases had no gene match. The CDR3 is 15 amino acids. The germline gives CDR1 SGHTA, CDR2 FQGNSA. CDR3 protein: CASSLRTGTNYGYTF. The CDR3, as DNA: TGTGCCAGCAGCTTGCGGACAGGAACTAACTATGGCTACACCTTC. The variable domain in full, completed from reference TRBV7-2 and TRBJ1-2, reads GAGVSQSPSNKVTEKGKDVELRCDPISGHTALYWYRQSLGQGLEFLIYFQGNSAPDKSGLPSDRFSAERTGGSVSTLTIQRTQQEDSAVYLCASSLRTGTNYGYTFGSGTRLTVV.

The chain employs TRBV5-1 and TRBJ2-3; TRBD2 matches at 9 bases. The CDR3 loop spans 15 amino acids. Germline CDR1 SGHRS, CDR2 YFSETQ. After removal of 4 bases from V and 0 bases from J, the junction contained 3 bases not matched to a gene. CDR3 nucleotides: TGCGCCAGCAGCCCGACTAGCGGTAGCACAGATACGCAGTATTTT. Its protein product is CASSPTSGSTDTQYF.

The chain has TRBV3-1 (or the pseudogene TRBV3-2) and TRBJ1-2; no clear D gene. CDR1 is LGHDT, CDR2 YNNKEL, per germline (reference sequence). The CDR3 is 15 residues long. Trimming removed 3 bases at V and 0 bases at J, with 11 bases between. CDR3 amino acids: CASSQSRTANYGYTF. The CDR3 DNA follows: TGTGCCAGCAGCCAGTCTCGGACTGCTAACTATGGCTACACCTTC.

The CDR3 is CAISKDGDNSPLHF. In nucleotides, the CDR3 is TGTGCCATCAGTAAGGACGGGGATAATTCACCCCTCCACTTT. The V gene is TRBV10-3, the J gene TRBJ1-6; no reliable D call. CDR1 ENHRY and CDR2 SYGVKD come from the germline V gene. V lost 5 bases, J lost 5 bases, and 10 bases lay in between. The CDR3 length is 14 residues.

The chain has TRBV18 and TRBJ1-4; 8 positions match TRBD1. The CDR3 runs to 18 residues. V dropped 5 bases and J dropped 4; count of bases not matched to a gene: 15. Germline CDR1 KGHSH, CDR2 LQKENI. The CDR3 here is CASSRPTGGGNYNEKLFF. The CDR3 nucleotides read TGTGCCAGCTCAAGACCTACAGGGGGTGGCAACTATAATGAAAAACTGTTTTTT.

This clone was seen more than once but under ten times. The J gene is TRBJ2-2, the V gene TRBV4-1, with D perhaps TRBD1 (6 bases). V lost 1 base and J lost 7, with 16 bases in between. Germline V CDR1 and CDR2: MGHRA, YSYEKL. The CDR3 sequence is 16 residues long. The CDR3 bases are TGCGCCAGCAGCCAAGTGGGATCACAGGGATTCGGGGAGCTGTTTTTT. It is translated as CASSQVGSQGFGELFF.

This clone has only one observation. The genes are TRBV19 and TRBJ1-1; D uncertain. With 4 bases removed from V and 0 bases from J, the gap between germline ends came to 6 bases. Germline loops: CDR1 LNHDA, CDR2 SQIVND (reference sequence). The CDR3 loop spans 13 amino acids. The CDR3 sequence is CASSTTLNTEAFF. The CDR3 bases are TGTGCCAGTAGTACAACACTGAACACTGAAGCTTTCTTT. The full variable domain, its missing parts supplied by reference TRBV19 and TRBJ1-1, is DGGITQSPKYLFRKEGQNVTLSCEQNLNHDAMYWYRQDPGQGLRLIYYSQIVNDFQKGDIAEGYSVSREKKESFPLTVTSAQKNPTAFYLCASSTTLNTEAFFGQGTRLTVV.

With respect to this clone: The sample holds other DNA sequences that translate to the same CDR3. The rearrangement uses TRBV5-5 and TRBJ2-4; the match to TRBD1 covers 9 bases. Germline CDR1 and CDR2: SGHKS and YYEKEE (reference sequence). J lost 3 bases, V lost 2 bases, and 15 bases had no gene match. The CDR3 contains 19 residues. The CDR3 DNA reads as TGTGCCAGCAGCTTTCGAACGACAGGGGGTCTCTCAGGCAAAAACATTCAGTACTTC. It specifies CASSFRTTGGLSGKNIQYF.

The chain joins TRBV27 to TRBJ2-2; TRBD1 matches at 9 bases. The CDR3 extends over 16 amino acids. Germline V gene data show CDR1 as MNHEY and CDR2 as SMNVEV (reference sequence). The J segment lost 3 bases and the V segment lost 4 bases, leaving 6 bases of the junction unmatched. The CDR3 DNA reads TGTGCCAGCAGTTCCCTTGGGGACAGGGACACCGGGGAGCTGTTTTTT. Amino acid sequence: CASSSLGDRDTGELFF.

This clone was observed a few times. The J gene is TRBJ1-2, the V gene TRBV5-4, with 8 bases lining up with TRBD1. This CDR3 is built from 13 residues. V trimming: 2 bases; J trimming: 7 bases; junction bases outside the gene matches: 4. The germline V gene has CDR1 SGHNT and CDR2 YYREEE (reference sequence). The CDR3 loop reads CASSFSGGTGYTF. In DNA, the CDR3 is TGTGCCAGCAGCTTCTCAGGGGGCACTGGCTACACCTTC.

This chain joins TRBV18 and TRBJ2-2; D is perhaps TRBD1 (5 bases). Germline CDR1 reads KGHSH; CDR2 reads LQKENI. This CDR3 is 15 amino acids long. V was shortened by 3 bases and J by 0 bases, with 8 bases between the two germline ends. For the CDR3, the DNA is TGTGCCAGCTCACCGAAACAGGCGAACACCGGGGAGCTGTTTTTT. Translating it yields CASSPKQANTGELFF.

The rearrangement joins TRBV2 to TRBJ2-2; D is ambiguous. Trimming took off 5 bases at V and 0 bases at J, with 7 bases between the two ends. The germline gives CDR1 SNHLY, CDR2 FYNNEI. The CDR3 is made up of 14 amino acids. In nucleotides, the CDR3 is TGTGCCAGCAGTTCCGGGTCGAACACCGGGGAGCTGTTTTTT. Translated: CASSSGSNTGELFF.

The chain combines TRBV7-9 with TRBJ2-1, with 9 bases identical to TRBD2. Germline lookup yields CDR1 SEHNR and CDR2 FQNEAQ (reference sequence). V trimming: 2 bases; J trimming: 8 bases; junction bases outside the gene matches: 7. CDR3 length: 15 amino acids. CDR3 amino acids: CASSLRAGGLDEQFF. The CDR3 nucleotides read TGTGCCAGCAGCTTAAGAGCGGGAGGCCTGGATGAGCAGTTCTTC. Using reference TRBV7-9 and TRBJ2-1 for the parts outside the CDR3, the full variable domain is DTGVSQNPRHKITKRGQNVTFRCDPISEHNRLYWYRQTLGQGPEFLTYFQNEAQLEKSRLLSDRFSAERPKGSFSTLEIQRTEQGDSAMYLCASSLRAGGLDEQFFGPGTRLTVL.

This chain uses TRBV13 with TRBJ2-3; D remains ambiguous. From germline, CDR1 is PRHDT and CDR2 FYEKMQ (reference sequence). The V gene lost 1 base and the J gene lost 2 bases, with 10 bases spanning the gap. The CDR3 consists of 15 residues. The CDR3 DNA is TGTGCCAGCAGCTTAGTAGTCAACTACACAGATACGCAGTATTTT. Residues: CASSLVVNYTDTQYF.